The entry below gives a single T cell receptor beta chain sequence along with its context. Antigen unknown. The entry originates in a study of OX40 agonist ivuxolimab in advanced cancers. Study-level information: From about 23 to 85 years was the age range, with a mean of about 54 years, and 65% to 90% were male.

The protocol was immunoSEQ multiplex PCR, while the TCRdb copy is restricted to in-frame clones and leaves out a portion. This sample carries around 39,000 clones, around 80% of them seen once, and the ten largest clones take about 2%. Study-wide results and caveats: In the 0.1 to 3.0 mg/kg range, CD4+ and CD8+ blood T cells had expanded clonally by week 6.

Sample: CD4+ or CD8+ T cells sorted from blood, taken in a trial of the OX40 agonist ivuxolimab. This receptor was identified in an adult with an advanced solid tumor such as melanoma, head and neck, liver or kidney cancer.

CDR3 nucleotides: TGTGCCTGGAGTGTACCGCTCTACCCGAACACCGGGGAGCTGTTTTTT. This gives the protein CAWSVPLYPNTGELFF. This chain links TRBV30 with TRBJ2-2, with unresolved D. Trimming left V 0 bases short and J 0 bases short, with 11 bases between. Germline CDR1 reads GTSNPN; CDR2 reads SVGIG (reference sequence). The CDR3 is 16 amino acids.